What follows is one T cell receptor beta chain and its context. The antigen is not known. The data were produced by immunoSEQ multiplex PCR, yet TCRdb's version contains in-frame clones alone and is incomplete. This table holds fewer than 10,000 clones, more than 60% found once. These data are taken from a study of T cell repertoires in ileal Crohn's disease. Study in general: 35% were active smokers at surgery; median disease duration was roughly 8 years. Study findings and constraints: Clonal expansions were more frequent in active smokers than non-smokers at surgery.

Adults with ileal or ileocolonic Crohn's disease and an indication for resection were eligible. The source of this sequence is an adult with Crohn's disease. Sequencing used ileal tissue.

For the CDR3, the DNA is TGTGCCAGCAGCCGAACTAGCGGGGGGGCTCGATCCACAGATACGCAGTATTTT. Residues: CASSRTSGGARSTDTQYF. The J gene is TRBJ2-3, the V gene TRBV5-4, with 13 bases identical to TRBD2. Trimming took 4 bases from V and 2 from J; bases not matched to a gene: 10. The CDR3 has 18 residues. Germline V CDR1 and CDR2: SGHNT, YYREEE (reference sequence).